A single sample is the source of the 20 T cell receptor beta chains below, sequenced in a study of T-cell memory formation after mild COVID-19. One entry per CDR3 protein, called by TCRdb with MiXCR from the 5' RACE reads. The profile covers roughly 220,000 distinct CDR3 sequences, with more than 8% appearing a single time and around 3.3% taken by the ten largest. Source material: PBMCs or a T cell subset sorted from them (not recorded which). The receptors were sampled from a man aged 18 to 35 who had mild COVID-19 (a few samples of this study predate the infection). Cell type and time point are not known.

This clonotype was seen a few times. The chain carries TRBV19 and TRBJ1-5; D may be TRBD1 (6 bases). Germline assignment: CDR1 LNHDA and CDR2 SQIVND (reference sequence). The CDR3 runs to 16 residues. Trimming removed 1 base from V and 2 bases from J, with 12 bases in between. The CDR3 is CASSIAPGVGNQPQHF. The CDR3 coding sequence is TGTGCCAGTAGTATAGCGCCAGGGGTTGGCAATCAGCCCCAGCATTTT.

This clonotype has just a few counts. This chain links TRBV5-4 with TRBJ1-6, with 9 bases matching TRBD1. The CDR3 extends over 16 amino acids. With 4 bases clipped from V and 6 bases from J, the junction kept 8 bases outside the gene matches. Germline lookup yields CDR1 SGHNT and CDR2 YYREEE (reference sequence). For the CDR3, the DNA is TGTGCCAGCAGCAACTACAGGGGGCAAGTTAATTCACCCCTCCACTTT. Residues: CASSNYRGQVNSPLHF.

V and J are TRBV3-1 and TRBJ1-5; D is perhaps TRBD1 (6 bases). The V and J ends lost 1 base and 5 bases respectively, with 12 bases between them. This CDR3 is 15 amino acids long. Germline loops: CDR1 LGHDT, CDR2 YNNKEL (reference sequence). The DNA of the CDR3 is TGTGCCAGCAGCCAAGGGTCCAGGGGCTATCAGCCCCAGCATTTT. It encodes CASSQGSRGYQPQHF.

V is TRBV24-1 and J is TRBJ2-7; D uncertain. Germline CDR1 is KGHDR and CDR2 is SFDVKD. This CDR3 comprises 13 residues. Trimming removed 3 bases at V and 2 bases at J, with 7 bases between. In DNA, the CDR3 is TGTGCCACCAGTGATCCTGATCCCTACGAGCAGTACGTC. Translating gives CATSDPDPYEQYV.

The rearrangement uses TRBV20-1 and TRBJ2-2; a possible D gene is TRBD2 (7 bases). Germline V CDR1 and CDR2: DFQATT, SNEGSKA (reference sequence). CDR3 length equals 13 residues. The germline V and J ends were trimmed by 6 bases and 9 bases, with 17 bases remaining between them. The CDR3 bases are TGCAGTGCCCCCCGCCCGGGGGGCCGGGAGCTGTTTTTT. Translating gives CSAPRPGGRELFF.

CDR3 bases: TGTGCCAGCAGCCTCTGGGAGTCCTACGAGCAGTACGTC. It translates to CASSLWESYEQYV. The V call is TRBV7-9, the J call TRBJ2-7; D is possibly TRBD2 (5 bases). Germline V gene lookup returns CDR1 SEHNR and CDR2 FQNEAQ (reference sequence). The CDR3 runs 13 residues. V shed 5 bases and J shed 1 base, with 9 bases lying between them.

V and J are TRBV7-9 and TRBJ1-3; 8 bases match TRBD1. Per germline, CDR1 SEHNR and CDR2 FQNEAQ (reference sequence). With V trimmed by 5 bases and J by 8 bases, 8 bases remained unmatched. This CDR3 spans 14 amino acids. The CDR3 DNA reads TGTGCCAGCAGCGCATTCAGGGGGCGCCACACCATATATTTT. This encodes CASSAFRGRHTIYF.

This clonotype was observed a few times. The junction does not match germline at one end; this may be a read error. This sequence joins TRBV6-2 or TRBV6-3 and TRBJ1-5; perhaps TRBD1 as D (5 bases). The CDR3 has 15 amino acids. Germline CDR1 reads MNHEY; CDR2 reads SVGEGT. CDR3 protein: CASSYTLIPGQRDFF. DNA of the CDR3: TGTGCCAGCAGTTACACTCTAATTCCGGGTCAACGGGACTTTTTT.

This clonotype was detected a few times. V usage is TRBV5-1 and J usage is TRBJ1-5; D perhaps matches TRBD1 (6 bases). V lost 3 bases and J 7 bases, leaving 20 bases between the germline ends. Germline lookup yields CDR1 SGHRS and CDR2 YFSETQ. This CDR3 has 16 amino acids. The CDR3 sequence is CASSSGGGGRRQPQHF. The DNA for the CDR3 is TGCGCCAGCAGCTCAGGAGGAGGGGGACGGCGGCAGCCCCAGCATTTT.

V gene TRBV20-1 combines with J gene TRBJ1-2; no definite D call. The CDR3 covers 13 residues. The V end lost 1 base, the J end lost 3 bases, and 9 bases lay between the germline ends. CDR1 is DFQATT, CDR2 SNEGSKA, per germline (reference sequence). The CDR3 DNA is TGCAGTGCTAGAGCCGTGGGCGACTATGGCTACACCTTC. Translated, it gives CSARAVGDYGYTF.

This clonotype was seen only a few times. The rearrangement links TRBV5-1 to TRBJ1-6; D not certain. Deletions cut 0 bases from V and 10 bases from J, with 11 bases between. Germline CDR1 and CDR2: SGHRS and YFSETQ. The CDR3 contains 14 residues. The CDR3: CASSLEAAGSPLHF. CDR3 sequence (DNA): TGCGCCAGCAGCTTGGAGGCAGCCGGATCACCCCTCCACTTT.

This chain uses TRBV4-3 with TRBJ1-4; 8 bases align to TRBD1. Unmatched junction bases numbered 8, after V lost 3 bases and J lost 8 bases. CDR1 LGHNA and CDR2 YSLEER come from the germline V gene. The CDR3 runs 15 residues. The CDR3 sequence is CASSHRGPSMEKLFF. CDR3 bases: TGCGCCAGCAGCCACAGGGGGCCTTCGATGGAAAAACTGTTTTTT.

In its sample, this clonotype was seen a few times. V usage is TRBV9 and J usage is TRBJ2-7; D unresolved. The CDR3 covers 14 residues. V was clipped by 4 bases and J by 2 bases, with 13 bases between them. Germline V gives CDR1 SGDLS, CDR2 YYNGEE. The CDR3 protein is CASSRTISPYEQYF. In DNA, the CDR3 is TGTGCCAGCAGCCGGACGATCTCCCCCTACGAGCAGTACTTC.

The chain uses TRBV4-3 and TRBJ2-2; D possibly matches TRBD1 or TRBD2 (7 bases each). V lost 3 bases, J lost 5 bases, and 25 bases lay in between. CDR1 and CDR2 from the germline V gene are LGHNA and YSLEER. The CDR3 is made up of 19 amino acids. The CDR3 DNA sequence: TGCGCCAGCAGCCAGGCACCCCCCGTGGCAGGGGGGGCTACCGGGGAGCTGTTTTTT. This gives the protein CASSQAPPVAGGATGELFF.

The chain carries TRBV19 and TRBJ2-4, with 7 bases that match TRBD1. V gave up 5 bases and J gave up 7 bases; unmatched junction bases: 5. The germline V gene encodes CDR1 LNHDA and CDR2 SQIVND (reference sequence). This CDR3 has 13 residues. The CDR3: CASSSLQGNIQYF. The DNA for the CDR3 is TGTGCCAGTAGTTCCCTACAGGGGAACATTCAGTACTTC.

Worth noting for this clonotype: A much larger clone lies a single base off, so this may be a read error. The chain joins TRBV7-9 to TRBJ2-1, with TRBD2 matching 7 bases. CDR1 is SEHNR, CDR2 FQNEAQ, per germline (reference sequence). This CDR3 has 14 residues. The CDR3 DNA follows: TGTGCCAGCAGACTCAAATCCGGGACTACGCAAAGGGTCTTC. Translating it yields CASRLKSGTTQRVF.

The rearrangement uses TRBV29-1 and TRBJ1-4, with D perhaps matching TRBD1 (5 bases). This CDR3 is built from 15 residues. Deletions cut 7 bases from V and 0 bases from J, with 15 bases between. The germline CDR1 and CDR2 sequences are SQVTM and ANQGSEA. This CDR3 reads CSARWGLATNEKLFF. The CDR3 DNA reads TGCAGCGCCCGCTGGGGCCTTGCAACTAATGAAAAACTGTTTTTT.

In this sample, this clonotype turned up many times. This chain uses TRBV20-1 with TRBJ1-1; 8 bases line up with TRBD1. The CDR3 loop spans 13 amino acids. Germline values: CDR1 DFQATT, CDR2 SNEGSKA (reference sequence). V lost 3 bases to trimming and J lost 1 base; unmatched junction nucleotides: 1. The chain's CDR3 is CSARQGANTEAFF. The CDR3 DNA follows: TGCAGTGCTAGGCAGGGGGCGAACACTGAAGCTTTCTTT.

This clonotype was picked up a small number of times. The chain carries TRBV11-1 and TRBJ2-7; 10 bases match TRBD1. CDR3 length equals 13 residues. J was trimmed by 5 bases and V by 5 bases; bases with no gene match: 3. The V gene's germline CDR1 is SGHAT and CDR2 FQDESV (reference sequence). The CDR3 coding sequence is TGTGCCAGCAGCGTGGGACAGGGGAACGAGCAGTACGTC. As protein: CASSVGQGNEQYV.

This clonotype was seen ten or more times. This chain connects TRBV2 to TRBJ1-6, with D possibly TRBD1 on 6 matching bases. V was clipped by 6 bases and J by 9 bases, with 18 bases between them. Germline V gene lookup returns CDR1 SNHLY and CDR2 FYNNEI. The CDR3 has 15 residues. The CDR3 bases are TGTGCCAGCAGGGACTACAGGGACCGGGGTTCACCCCTCCACTTT. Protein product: CASRDYRDRGSPLHF.